A single sample is the source of the 10 T cell receptor beta chains below, sequenced in a study of blood T cell repertoires in COVID-19. Only in-frame clones appear in the TCRdb table, and some are missing; sequencing was by immunoSEQ multiplex PCR. The sample has roughly 81,000 clones; approximately 85% are singletons. The sequenced material came from peripheral blood. The origin of the receptors is an elderly woman with COVID-19, enrolled during active disease.

This sequence joins TRBV2 and TRBJ2-3, with D perhaps TRBD2 (5 bases). CDR3 length equals 14 residues. The germline V gene has CDR1 SNHLY and CDR2 FYNNEI. With 5 bases removed from V and 8 bases from J, the gap between germline ends came to 17 bases. The CDR3 reads CASSLATGVGTQYF. In nucleotides, the CDR3 is TGTGCCAGCAGTCTCGCTACCGGGGTGGGTACGCAGTATTTT.

This chain joins TRBV12-3 or TRBV12-4 and TRBJ2-7, with D unclear. V lost 6 bases and J lost 3, with 12 bases in between. The CDR3 is made up of 13 amino acids. In nucleotides, the CDR3 is TGTGCCAGCAGCCGGGTCCCCTTCTACGAGCAGTACTTC. Translating gives CASSRVPFYEQYF.

The J gene is TRBJ1-3, the V gene TRBV5-1; 7 bases agree with TRBD1. This CDR3 region has 16 residues. V was pared by 0 bases and J by 1 base, with 4 bases of the junction left unmatched. CDR1 and CDR2 (germline): SGHRS, YFSETQ. The CDR3 sequence: CASSLEPGGSGNTIYF. CDR3 sequence (DNA): TGCGCCAGCAGCTTGGAGCCAGGGGGTTCTGGAAACACCATATATTTT.

The chain carries TRBV19 and TRBJ2-7; 10 bases map to TRBD1. Germline lookup yields CDR1 LNHDA and CDR2 SQIVND (reference sequence). The V and J ends lost 5 bases and 3 bases, in that order; junction bases with no gene match: 13. CDR3 size: 17 residues. The CDR3 loop is CASSAGRQGAPGYEQYF. The CDR3 DNA sequence: TGTGCCAGTAGTGCCGGGAGACAGGGGGCGCCGGGCTACGAGCAGTACTTC.

The chain couples TRBV18 to TRBJ2-7; 12 positions agree with TRBD2. The V gene end was trimmed by 6 bases and the J gene end by 7 bases; junction bases not matched to a gene: 10. The CDR3 extends over 15 amino acids. The V gene's germline CDR1 is KGHSH and CDR2 LQKENI. In DNA form, the CDR3 reads TGTGCCAGCTCGCCGACTAGCGGGAGTACAAGGGAGCAGTACTTC. It codes for CASSPTSGSTREQYF.

DNA of the CDR3: TGTGCCAGCGGACGACAGGGGGCCCAAGAGACCCAGTACTTC. It translates to CASGRQGAQETQYF. This chain connects TRBV9 to TRBJ2-5; 10 bases fit TRBD1. The germline V gene has CDR1 SGDLS and CDR2 YYNGEE. This CDR3 is 14 amino acids long. V shed 7 bases and J 1 base; nucleotides not matched to a gene: 4.

This rearrangement joins TRBV21-1 to TRBJ2-7; the table assigns TRBD1, which was not confirmed against the DNA. TRBV21-1 is termed a pseudogene. The CDR3 covers 15 residues. The CDR3 is CASSKEAGLYYEQYF. DNA of the CDR3: TGTGCCAGCAGCAAAGAGGCAGGGTTGTACTACGAGCAGTACTTC.

The chain carries TRBV20-1 and TRBJ2-7, with TRBD2 identical over 8 bases. The CDR3 covers 15 residues. V was clipped by 3 bases and J by 6 bases; unmatched bases: 13. CDR1 is DFQATT and CDR2 is SNEGSKA in the germline V gene (reference sequence). The CDR3 spells CSASSTSGSLPEQYF. CDR3 sequence (DNA): TGCAGTGCTAGTAGTACGAGCGGGAGTCTCCCCGAGCAGTACTTC.

The chain recombines TRBV19 with TRBJ1-1; D is unresolved. Germline V gene data show CDR1 as LNHDA and CDR2 as SQIVND (reference sequence). The CDR3 totals 14 residues. Trimming removed 1 base at V and 4 bases at J, with 10 bases between. In nucleotides, the CDR3 is TGTGCCAGTAGTATAGGGTTTGCGGGCACTGAAGCTTTCTTT. Encoded protein: CASSIGFAGTEAFF. Using reference TRBV19 and TRBJ1-1 for the parts outside the CDR3, the full variable domain is DGGITQSPKYLFRKEGQNVTLSCEQNLNHDAMYWYRQDPGQGLRLIYYSQIVNDFQKGDIAEGYSVSREKKESFPLTVTSAQKNPTAFYLCASSIGFAGTEAFFGQGTRLTVV.

The rearrangement joins TRBV18 to TRBJ1-1, with D possibly being TRBD1 (5 bases). Trimming removed 3 bases at V and 4 bases at J, with 15 bases between. The CDR3 extends over 15 amino acids. Looked up from germline, CDR1 is KGHSH and CDR2 is LQKENI. This chain's CDR3 is CASSPYGREATEAFF. The DNA of the CDR3 is TGTGCCAGCTCACCCTATGGCAGGGAGGCCACTGAAGCTTTCTTT.